This T cell receptor (beta chain) was identified during a study of read filtering for tumor transcriptome and immune sequencing. The wider study: The cohort had about 16 men and under 15 women aged about 45 to 80, mean approximately 66 years. General observations from the study: This fraction held mixed bone marrow immune cells after CD138-negative sorting. IR-seq and RNA-seq agreed better without single-read clonotypes.

From roughly 390 ng of RNA, a library with molecular barcoded alpha/delta and beta/gamma adaptors was made. TCRdb independently ran MiXCR on the reads; one entry per CDR3 protein. The data contain 130,000 or so distinct CDR3 sequences, about 13% of them singletons. The CDR3 spans 14 residues. V was trimmed by 0 bases and J by 3 bases, leaving 9 bases between them. CDR1 and CDR2 from the germline V gene are SGHRS and YFSETQ. Ten or more counts support this clonotype. Its antigen is unknown. The rearrangement links TRBV5-1 to TRBJ2-5; no firm D call. This sequence was found in a donor at least 40 years old with multiple myeloma. Sequencing was performed on a population of CD138-negative cells sorted from bone marrow. The CDR3 nucleotides read TGCGCCAGCAGCTTGGCAGTTCTGAAAGAGACCCAGTACTTC. Amino acid sequence: CASSLAVLKETQYF.